This record covers a single TCR beta chain. This clonotype was seen a handful of times. It has no known antigen specificity. The junction departs from the called germline gene at one end, perhaps through a read error. The label giving this sample's time point can be read as: newly diagnosed GD, antithyroid drugs for less than 3 months. For both TCR sequencing and RNA sequencing, RNA was extracted from PBMCs in TRIzol. The diagnosis of Graves' disease was made according to American Thyroid Association guidelines. Patients for the study were recruited at an endocrinology department in Xi'an, China. From each patient, 7.5 to 10 milliliters of peripheral blood was collected into an EDTA anticoagulant tube. Ficoll Paque Plus density gradient separation was used to isolate PBMCs, and no further T cell sorting was performed. An Agilent 2100 Bioanalyzer and agarose gel were used to check RNA quality, and a NanoDrop 2000 was used to measure RNA concentration.

These data come from a study of regulatory T cells in long-lasting Graves disease (dated by TCRdb to 2020 to 2022). Turning to the overall study: In the newly diagnosed Graves' disease group, patients had been taking antithyroid drugs for less than 3 months. This study used TCR sequencing and RNA sequencing of peripheral blood to compare persistent Graves' disease patients against newly diagnosed Graves' disease patients. TCR sequencing covered roughly 13 persistent and roughly 20 newly diagnosed Graves' disease patients, some 33 samples in total. The study took place in China and was registered as a clinical trial. The investigation overall reported the following: The small sample size was acknowledged by the authors as a limitation that may reduce accuracy. Persistent patients shared more public clonotypes among themselves (2,741) than newly diagnosed patients did (nearly 1,000). Only peripheral blood was studied, because thyroid tissue, the primary lesion, was inaccessible. Sequencing and analysis were limited to the TCR beta chain. Preferential use of TRBV28, TRBJ1-2 and TRBJ2-5 was observed in persistent disease, whereas TRBV20-1 and TRBJ2-1 were favored in newly diagnosed disease. Lower TCR Shannon entropy and fewer highly expanded clones were observed in persistent Graves' disease patients than in newly diagnosed patients, which suggested clonal expansion.

Spanning cysteine to phenylalanine, the CDR3 consists of 14 amino acids. Only the CDR3 DNA stays, 42 bases, in frame from base 1. Sequences SGHAT (CDR1) and FQNNGV (CDR2) are obtained from the germline V gene. The library was prepared using multiplex PCR. Sequencing relied on an Illumina HiSeq 4000. iRepertoire HTBI primers and Arm-PCR amplification of CDR3 regions were used to construct TCR beta libraries. Before sequencing, the PCR products went through gel purification. The study's own analysis went as follows. Gene usage analysis of CDR3 amino acid clonotypes relied on the roughly 67 TRBV and more than twelve TRBJ segments identified across samples. COPE and FqMerger were used to merge filtered high-quality paired reads into contigs. BLAST was used to align contigs to IMGT TRBV, TRBD and TRBJ reference genes, with CDR3 defined following IMGT. Highly expanded clones were defined as clonotypes with a frequency above 0.1%. Repertoire diversity was measured by Shannon entropy, and V-J evenness by the Gini coefficient. A clonotype was considered public if more than one individual shared it. TCRdb trimmed the raw reads at Q25, called clones with MiXCR and kept productive beta chains. Rows with one shared CDR3 protein collapse into an entry with the most common genes and DNA. In this record, the V and J calls reflect TCRdb's handling and not the investigators' own analysis. In this sample the table shows more than 450,000 distinct CDR3 sequences, approximately 12% of which occur a single time. The ten largest clones add up to about 8.9% of the sample.

The same specimen was also included in a second study, on T cells in Graves' hyperthyroidism and ophthalmopathy. As the second paper documents: Graves' hyperthyroidism was defined as stable when no progression to ophthalmopathy occurred over 18 months of follow-up. Hyperthyroidism patients were newly diagnosed, with disease duration under 2 months, and aged 18 to 65 years. The study excluded patients with uncontrolled infections, other autoimmune diseases, pregnancy or lactation. Diagnoses relied on clinical symptoms, serum thyroxine and TRAb, thyroid ultrasound and orbital computed tomography. A first-round RT-PCR of the TCR CDR3 used the HTBI primer set with the Qiagen OneStep RT-PCR kit. Most expanded thyroid clonotypes (frequency above 0.001) were also detected in blood, suggesting blood repertoires may reflect thyroid immune responses. Ophthalmopathy was separated from stable hyperthyroidism by a 13 V-J signature model, with around 90% sensitivity and 81% to 82% specificity obtained in cross-validation and 80%/75% obtained in testing. During validation, the model predicted progression to ophthalmopathy a median of around 7 months ahead of onset, with almost 71% sensitivity and 72.22% specificity. A discovery cohort of around 100 patients, approximately 45 with Graves' ophthalmopathy and 55 to 60 with stable Graves' hyperthyroidism, was used to find distinguishing TCR V-J signatures. Whether ophthalmopathy could be predicted prospectively was tested in an independent validation cohort made up of roughly 19 hyperthyroidism patients plus 17 patients who later progressed to ophthalmopathy. The approximately 100 discovery patients were randomly divided into training and test sets at a 7:3 ratio. In addition, the study compared T-cell repertoires in thyroid tissue and in blood from over 5 Graves' hyperthyroidism patients. Once sampling was done, hyperthyroidism patients were given methimazole at a starting dose of 30 mg daily, whereas ophthalmopathy patients were given high-dose intravenous methylprednisolone. Libraries were constructed in a second round of multiplex PCR, after which size selection and purification were performed. Paired-end sequencing of the libraries was performed with 100 bp reads on an Illumina HiSeq2000. Raw data were processed with SOAPnuke, discarding reads with adapters, uncalled bases, mean Phred below 15, or no exact constant-primer or identifier match. High-quality paired reads were merged using COPE v1.2.5, and each unique nucleotide sequence was defined as a clonotype. Clonotypes were aligned to IMGT TRBV, TRBD and TRBJ reference segments using MiTCR v1.1. Only V-J combinations with frequency above 0.0001, covering 99% to 99.2% of repertoires, were analysed. The TCS score was defined as the ratio of F50 (clonal expansion) to E x V (chaos), calculated using BLOSUM62-based TCRdist between CDR3 peptides within each V-J. Welch's t-statistics and random forest reduced just over 500 V-J features to about 12, which were used in a naive Bayes classifier (R e1071). No statistical method was used to fix the sample size in advance, and group allocation was not hidden from the investigators. TCR Vbeta CDR3 sequencing of approximately 140 peripheral blood samples (43 ophthalmopathy, 75 hyperthyroidism and some 17 progressor patients) is reported in the paper.

The V and J genes are TRBV11-2 and TRBJ2-3, with an unclear D gene assignment. This TCR was recovered from a woman aged 30 to 39 with Graves disease. Donor details come from another sample of the same person, matched by shared clones. The sample consisted of peripheral blood mononuclear cells (PBMCs), taken at new diagnosis, from a patient treated with antithyroid drugs. The CDR3 here reads CASSQSGVADTQYF. The DNA sequence is TGCGCCAGCAGCCAGTCTGGGGTCGCAGATACGCAGTATTTT.